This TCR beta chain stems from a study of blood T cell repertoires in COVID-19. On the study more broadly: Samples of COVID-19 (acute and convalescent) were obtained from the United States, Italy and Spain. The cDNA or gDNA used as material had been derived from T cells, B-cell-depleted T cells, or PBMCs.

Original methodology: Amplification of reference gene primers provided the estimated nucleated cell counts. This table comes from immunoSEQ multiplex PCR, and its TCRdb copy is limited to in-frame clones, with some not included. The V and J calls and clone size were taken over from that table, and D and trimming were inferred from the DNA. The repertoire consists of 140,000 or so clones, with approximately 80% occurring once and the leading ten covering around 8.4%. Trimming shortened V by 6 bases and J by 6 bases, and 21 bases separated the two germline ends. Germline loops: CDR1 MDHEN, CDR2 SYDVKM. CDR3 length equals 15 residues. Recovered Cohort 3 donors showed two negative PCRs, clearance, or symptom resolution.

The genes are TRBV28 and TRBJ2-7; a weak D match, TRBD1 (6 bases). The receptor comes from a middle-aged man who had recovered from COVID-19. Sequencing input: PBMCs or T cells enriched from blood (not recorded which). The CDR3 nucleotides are TGTGCCAGCAGGCTAACAGGGTACGGTCGGGCCGAGCAGTACTTC. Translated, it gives CASRLTGYGRAEQYF.